This T cell receptor beta chain was captured in a study of patients and donors after allogeneic stem cell transplantation. Each CDR3 protein gets one entry after TCRdb re-called the RT-PCR reads with MiXCR. The repertoire has roughly 940,000 distinct CDR3 sequences, more than 15% of them found once; the top ten carry 5% to 7.5%. This CDR3 has 17 amino acids. Per the germline V gene, CDR1 is MNHEY and CDR2 is SMNVEV (reference sequence). V gave up 3 bases and J gave up 0 bases, with 17 bases separating them. The TCR sequence derives from a human donor who was either an allogeneic HSCT recipient or a stem cell or donor lymphocyte infusion donor (not recorded which). It is not recorded whose cells these are; they may come from a transplant donor. The genes are TRBV27 and TRBJ1-1; weak D call: TRBD1 (5 bases). The sequenced material came from blood, either unsorted or a sorted T cell fraction (not recorded which). CDR3 bases: TGTGCCAGCAGTTTTGCTCGATTGGGGCCTATGAACACTGAAGCTTTCTTT. Its translation is CASSFARLGPMNTEAFF.